The 22 T cell receptor beta chains presented below share a single source sample, sequenced in a study of PD-L1 blockade in urothelial cancer. Some clones are missing from TCRdb's copy, which holds only in-frame ones; the method was immunoSEQ multiplex PCR. The sample lists under 70,000 clones, approximately 80% seen once, with 1.5% to 2% in the top ten. As for time point: pretreatment peripheral blood. Source: PBMCs, taken around atezolizumab (anti-PD-L1) treatment. These TCRs come from a man aged 65 to 79 with urothelial cancer.

The chain carries TRBV5-1 and TRBJ1-2, with a possible D match to TRBD1 (5 bases). This CDR3 contains 15 residues. Germline CDR1 and CDR2: SGHRS and YFSETQ. The V end was cut by 2 bases, the J end by 2 bases, with 13 bases between. The CDR3 DNA reads TGCGCCAGCAGCTTCACCGGGACTCTAAACTATGGCTACACCTTC. Protein product: CASSFTGTLNYGYTF.

A single count supports this clone. The V and J genes are TRBV18 and TRBJ2-3, with TRBD2 identical over 9 bases. The CDR3 has 15 amino acids. Germline V CDR1 and CDR2: KGHSH, LQKENI. Trimming at V came to 3 bases and at J to 1 base, leaving 2 bases not matched to a gene. Here the CDR3 reads CASSPRTSGTDTQYF. Written as DNA, the CDR3 is TGTGCCAGCTCACCCCGGACTAGCGGCACAGATACGCAGTATTTT.

V is TRBV27 and J is TRBJ2-6; unclear D gene. V lost 6 bases, J lost 1 base, and 4 bases lay in between. In germline, CDR1 is MNHEY, CDR2 SMNVEV (reference sequence). The CDR3 runs to 13 residues. CDR3 DNA: TGTGCCAGCAGGACATCTGGGGCCAACGTCCTGACTTTC. Translation: CASRTSGANVLTF. The full variable domain, in which reference TRBV27 and TRBJ2-6 provide the parts outside the CDR3, is EAQVTQNPRYLITVTGKKLTVTCSQNMNHEYMSWYRQDPGLGLRQIYYSMNVEVTDKGDVPEGYKVSRKEKRNFPLILESPSPNQTSLYFCASRTSGANVLTFGAGSRLTVL.

Only one count was recorded for this clone. V and J are TRBV25-1 and TRBJ2-7; TRBD1 might be the D (5 bases). Trimming removed 2 bases at V and 2 bases at J, with 7 bases between. The length of the CDR3 is 13 residues. Germline V gene sequence: CDR1 MGHDK, CDR2 SYGVNS. CDR3 in DNA: TGTGCCAGCAGTGAAGCAGGGACCTACGAGCAGTACTTC. Translating gives CASSEAGTYEQYF.

This clone occurred once. V gene TRBV28 combines with J gene TRBJ2-7, with 8 positions matching TRBD1. The J segment lost 0 bases and the V segment lost 6 bases, leaving 1 base of the junction unmatched. Germline V CDR1 and CDR2: MDHEN, SYDVKM. This CDR3 comprises 13 residues. CDR3 region: CASRGQDSYEQYF. Written as DNA, the CDR3 is TGTGCCAGCAGGGGACAGGACTCCTACGAGCAGTACTTC.

In DNA, the CDR3 is TGTGCCAGCAGCACCCGCGGGGACTATGGCTACACCTTC. This sequence encodes CASSTRGDYGYTF. The rearrangement links TRBV5-4 to TRBJ1-2; D not certain. Per germline, CDR1 SGHNT and CDR2 YYREEE (reference sequence). The CDR3 spans 13 residues. V shed 4 bases and J shed 3 bases, with 10 bases lying between them.

This chain's CDR3 is CASSQRRVAGPQYF. The DNA of the CDR3 is TGCGCCAGCAGCCAAAGGAGAGTTGCGGGTCCGCAGTATTTT. The chain carries TRBV4-3 and TRBJ2-3; weak D call: TRBD2 (5 bases). Trimming took off 2 bases at V and 10 bases at J, with 16 bases between the two ends. Germline V gene sequence: CDR1 LGHNA, CDR2 YSLEER. This CDR3 has 14 residues.

This clone was found once. The gene calls are TRBV10-3 and TRBJ1-1; the D gene is possibly TRBD1 (6 bases). The V gene's germline CDR1 is ENHRY and CDR2 SYGVKD. The CDR3 runs 12 residues. Trimming left V 3 bases short and J 11 bases short, with 13 bases between. CDR3: CAISEATGQAFF. In DNA form, the CDR3 reads TGTGCCATCAGTGAAGCCACAGGGCAGGCTTTCTTT.

V usage is TRBV7-9 and J usage is TRBJ2-7; D possibly corresponds to TRBD1 (6 bases). Trimming pared 5 bases from V and 3 bases from J, leaving 8 bases between. The CDR3 runs 12 residues. Germline V gives CDR1 SEHNR, CDR2 FQNEAQ (reference sequence). The CDR3 DNA reads as TGTGCCAGCAGCCGGGACAACTACGAGCAGTACTTC. This gives the protein CASSRDNYEQYF.

The genes are TRBV7-3 and TRBJ2-7; 9 bases match TRBD1. Germline lookup yields CDR1 SGHTA and CDR2 FQGTGA. The V gene end was trimmed by 2 bases and the J gene end by 3 bases; junction bases not matched to a gene: 2. This CDR3 is 14 amino acids long. The CDR3 nucleotides read TGTGCCAGCAGCTTATCGGGACAGGGCTACGAGCAGTACTTC. Its protein is CASSLSGQGYEQYF. The full variable domain, its missing parts supplied by reference TRBV7-3 and TRBJ2-7, is GAGVSQTPSNKVTEKGKYVELRCDPISGHTALYWYRQSLGQGPEFLIYFQGTGAADDSGLPNDRFFAVRPEGSVSTLKIQRTERGDSAVYLCASSLSGQGYEQYFGPGTRLTVT.

J is TRBJ1-5 and V is TRBV25-1; possible D gene TRBD1, 6 bases. The CDR3 runs 13 residues. Between the trimmed V and J ends, which lost 3 bases and 4 bases, there was a span of 7 bases. The germline gives CDR1 MGHDK, CDR2 SYGVNS. CDR3 nucleotide sequence: TGTGCCAGCAGTGACCAGGGGAATCAGCCCCAGCATTTT. Encoded protein: CASSDQGNQPQHF.

This sequence joins TRBV30 and TRBJ1-4; D not certain. This CDR3 has 12 amino acids. Germline CDR1 GTSNPN, CDR2 SVGIG (reference sequence). The ends were cut back, 5 bases at V and 5 bases at J, with 9 bases in the middle. The CDR3: CAWGSGNEKLFF. For the CDR3, the DNA is TGTGCCTGGGGTTCAGGAAATGAAAAACTGTTTTTT.

This clone was detected once. V and J are TRBV29-1 and TRBJ1-3; D unclear. This CDR3 spans 12 amino acids. Between the trimmed V and J ends, which lost 4 bases and 2 bases, there was a span of 6 bases. The germline V gene has CDR1 SQVTM and CDR2 ANQGSEA. The CDR3 coding sequence is TGCAGCGTTGCCGTAGCTGGAAACACCATATATTTT. It specifies CSVAVAGNTIYF.

The chain is built from TRBV27 and TRBJ1-2, with D unclear. This CDR3 is 16 amino acids long. Germline V gene sequence: CDR1 MNHEY, CDR2 SMNVEV (reference sequence). The V gene lost 6 bases and the J gene lost 4 bases, with 21 bases spanning the gap. CDR3 nucleotide sequence: TGTGCCAGCAGCCCGACTCGGACGGGGAAGGGCTATGGCTACACCTTC. Protein: CASSPTRTGKGYGYTF.

This chain's CDR3 is CASSSAGTSSNEQFF. The CDR3 bases are TGTGCCAGCAGCTCTGCCGGGACTAGCAGCAATGAGCAGTTCTTC. The chain links TRBV11-1 to TRBJ2-1, with 9 bases aligning to TRBD2. Losses at the gene ends were 4 bases for V and 6 bases for J; bases not matched to a gene: 7. This CDR3 region has 15 residues. CDR1 is SGHAT, CDR2 FQDESV, per germline (reference sequence).

In its sample, this clone was seen once. In DNA, the CDR3 is TGCAGCGCCAGGGGGCCGGACACAGATACGCAGTATTTT. This sequence encodes CSARGPDTDTQYF. The chain links TRBV29-1 to TRBJ2-3, with 8 bases lining up with TRBD1. The germline gives CDR1 SQVTM, CDR2 ANQGSEA. The CDR3 sequence is 13 residues long. V shed 7 bases, J shed 2 bases, and the junction held 5 bases outside the gene matches.

The rearrangement joins TRBV19 to TRBJ1-1; possibly TRBD1 for D (5 bases). The CDR3 sequence is 13 residues long. The germline V gene has CDR1 LNHDA and CDR2 SQIVND (reference sequence). The V and J ends lost 6 bases and 1 base respectively, with 9 bases between them. The CDR3, as DNA: TGTGCCAGTAGGCGGGGCTGGAACACTGAAGCTTTCTTT. Its protein is CASRRGWNTEAFF.

The V gene is TRBV7-3, the J gene TRBJ2-2; 8 bases agree with TRBD1. Germline-derived CDR1 and CDR2 are SGHTA and FQGTGA. Germline trimming cut 5 bases from V and 6 bases from J; bases unmatched to any gene: 5. The CDR3 consists of 14 residues. CDR3 sequence: CASSIQGAAGELFF. The CDR3 bases are TGTGCCAGCAGCATCCAGGGGGCGGCCGGGGAGCTGTTTTTT.

The rearrangement joins TRBV15 to TRBJ2-3, with D perhaps TRBD1 (6 bases). CDR3 size: 18 residues. With 3 bases removed from V and 1 base from J, the gap between germline ends came to 20 bases. Germline V gives CDR1 LNHNV, CDR2 YYDKDF (reference sequence). The CDR3 spells CATSRSRAGSGGTDTQYF. CDR3 bases: TGTGCCACCAGCAGGTCTAGGGCAGGTTCAGGGGGCACAGATACGCAGTATTTT.

The chain links TRBV15 to TRBJ1-5; the D is unclear. Germline V gene sequence: CDR1 LNHNV, CDR2 YYDKDF (reference sequence). Trimming cost V 4 bases and J 4 bases, with 11 bases left between them. This CDR3 has 14 residues. The CDR3 protein is CATSNRGGNQPQHF. The CDR3 DNA reads TGTGCCACCAGCAACCGGGGAGGGAATCAGCCCCAGCATTTT.

The chain combines TRBV19 with TRBJ2-3; maybe TRBD2 (5 bases). Germline V CDR1 and CDR2: LNHDA, SQIVND (reference sequence). V was pared by 11 bases and J by 3 bases, with 15 bases between. The CDR3 sequence is 13 residues long. DNA for the CDR3: TGTGCCGTACAAGCGGACTTAACAGATACGCAGTATTTT. As protein: CAVQADLTDTQYF.

The rearrangement links TRBV10-3 to TRBJ2-7; 7 nucleotides agree with TRBD2. CDR3 length equals 13 residues. Germline lookup yields CDR1 ENHRY and CDR2 SYGVKD. Unmatched junction bases numbered 7, after V lost 9 bases and J lost 2 bases. The CDR3 sequence: CAMGEGSTYEQYF. As DNA, the CDR3 is TGTGCCATGGGGGAGGGGTCGACCTACGAGCAGTACTTC.